This is a list of T cell receptor beta chains from one sample in a study of blood T cell repertoires in COVID-19. Generated by immunoSEQ multiplex PCR, the TCRdb table keeps only in-frame clones and is missing some. Among about 210,000 clones listed, approximately 86% were seen once. Material: PBMCs or T cells enriched from blood (not recorded which). The origin of the receptors is a man in his late teens or twenties with acute COVID-19. Both conserved end residues are part of each CDR3. The order of the fields is CDR3 length, clone size, D gene, V gene, J gene, CDR3 DNA, CDR3 protein. The D gene is left open where the match is weak. Part of the rows lack a size; the others show once, few, many or a class for expanded clones.

CDR3 length: 15; clone size: -; D gene: TRBD2; V gene: TRBV3-1/TRBV3-2; J gene: TRBJ2-3; CDR3 DNA: TGTGCCAGCAGACTAGCGGGAGGGGTAACAGATACGCAGTATTTT; CDR3 protein: CASRLAGGVTDTQYF
CDR3 length: 15; clone size: -; D gene: TRBD1; V gene: TRBV6-5; J gene: TRBJ1-1; CDR3 DNA: TGTGCCAGCAGGCCCGATACAGGGGGTACTGGTGAAGCTTTCTTT; CDR3 protein: CASRPDTGGTGEAFF
CDR3 length: 15; clone size: -; D gene: -; V gene: TRBV5-5; J gene: TRBJ2-7; CDR3 DNA: TGTGCCAGCAGCTCAGGCGCTACAACTCTGCACGAGCAGTACTTC; CDR3 protein: CASSSGATTLHEQYF
CDR3 length: 13; clone size: -; D gene: -; V gene: TRBV19; J gene: TRBJ1-5; CDR3 DNA: TGTGCCAGTTGCTCTATGGGGAGGCAGCCCCAGCATTTT; CDR3 protein: CASCSMGRQPQHF
CDR3 length: 16; clone size: once; D gene: TRBD2; V gene: TRBV19; J gene: TRBJ2-1; CDR3 DNA: TGTGCCAGTAGTATAGTGGGACTAGCGGGAGCGGGGGAGCAGTTCTTC; CDR3 protein: CASSIVGLAGAGEQFF
CDR3 length: 15; clone size: -; D gene: -; V gene: TRBV20-1; J gene: TRBJ2-1; CDR3 DNA: TGCAGTGCTAGTGACCACCCCAGCTCCTACAATGAGCAGTTCTTC; CDR3 protein: CSASDHPSSYNEQFF
CDR3 length: 15; clone size: -; D gene: TRBD1; V gene: TRBV5-5; J gene: TRBJ2-7; CDR3 DNA: TGTGCCAGCAGGCCCGTAGGGACAGCTTCCTACGAGCAGTACTTC; CDR3 protein: CASRPVGTASYEQYF
CDR3 length: 12; clone size: -; D gene: TRBD1; V gene: TRBV6-4; J gene: TRBJ1-1; CDR3 DNA: TGTGCCAGGACAGGGTTTGGCACTGAAGCTTTCTTT; CDR3 protein: CARTGFGTEAFF
CDR3 length: 17; clone size: -; D gene: -; V gene: TRBV19; J gene: TRBJ2-7; CDR3 DNA: TGTGCCAGTAGTAATATTAGGCCCTGGATTCGCGGGTACGAGCAGTACTTC; CDR3 protein: CASSNIRPWIRGYEQYF
CDR3 length: 20; clone size: -; D gene: -; V gene: TRBV19; J gene: TRBJ2-7; CDR3 DNA: TGTGCCAGTAGTTCTGGTACGGGGGAGTGGGGACGGGAAGATTCCTACGAGCAGTACTTC; CDR3 protein: CASSSGTGEWGREDSYEQYF
CDR3 length: 17; clone size: once; D gene: TRBD2; V gene: TRBV4-1; J gene: TRBJ2-3; CDR3 DNA: TGCGCCAGCAGCCAGTCTAGCGCGGGAGCTTGGACAGATACGCAGTATTTT; CDR3 protein: CASSQSSAGAWTDTQYF
CDR3 length: 15; clone size: -; D gene: TRBD1; V gene: TRBV27; J gene: TRBJ2-5; CDR3 DNA: TGTGCCAGCAGCCGACAGGGTTTGTACCAAGAGACCCAGTACTTC; CDR3 protein: CASSRQGLYQETQYF
CDR3 length: 15; clone size: -; D gene: TRBD2; V gene: TRBV24-1; J gene: TRBJ2-2; CDR3 DNA: TGTGCCACCAGTGATAGCGGGAGGCAAACCGGGGAGCTGTTTTTT; CDR3 protein: CATSDSGRQTGELFF
CDR3 length: 16; clone size: -; D gene: TRBD1; V gene: TRBV4-3; J gene: TRBJ1-4; CDR3 DNA: TGCGCCAGCAGCCAATCCCGGACAGGGTGGGGTGAAAAACTGTTTTTT; CDR3 protein: CASSQSRTGWGEKLFF
CDR3 length: 15; clone size: -; D gene: -; V gene: TRBV27; J gene: TRBJ2-3; CDR3 DNA: TGTGCCAGCAGTTCCCTCGAGACTCGTCCAGATACGCAGTATTTT; CDR3 protein: CASSSLETRPDTQYF
CDR3 length: 15; clone size: few; D gene: -; V gene: TRBV6-6; J gene: TRBJ1-6; CDR3 DNA: TGTGCCAGTTCGAAAAAGAGCTCCTATAATTCACCCCTCCACTTT; CDR3 protein: CASSKKSSYNSPLHF
CDR3 length: 15; clone size: -; D gene: TRBD1; V gene: TRBV3-1/TRBV3-2; J gene: TRBJ2-5; CDR3 DNA: TGTGCCAGCAGCCAAGATGCAGGGGGCGGAGAGACCCAGTACTTC; CDR3 protein: CASSQDAGGGETQYF
CDR3 length: 15; clone size: -; D gene: TRBD2; V gene: TRBV28; J gene: TRBJ2-5; CDR3 DNA: TGTGCCAGCTCGACTAGCGCGGAAAGTCGGGAGACCCAGTACTTC; CDR3 protein: CASSTSAESRETQYF
CDR3 length: 15; clone size: once; D gene: TRBD2; V gene: TRBV7-3; J gene: TRBJ2-1; CDR3 DNA: TGTGCCAGCAGCCCGAGCGGGAGCCCCCACAATGAGCAGTTCTTC; CDR3 protein: CASSPSGSPHNEQFF
CDR3 length: 14; clone size: -; D gene: -; V gene: TRBV7-9; J gene: TRBJ1-4; CDR3 DNA: TGTGCCAGCAGCTTAGGAGCCGGGGGTGAAAAACTGTTTTTT; CDR3 protein: CASSLGAGGEKLFF
CDR3 length: 13; clone size: -; D gene: -; V gene: TRBV4-3; J gene: TRBJ1-1; CDR3 DNA: TGCGCCAGTAAAGAGGGAATGAACACTGAAGCTTTCTTT; CDR3 protein: CASKEGMNTEAFF
CDR3 length: 16; clone size: -; D gene: -; V gene: TRBV4-1; J gene: TRBJ1-6; CDR3 DNA: TGCGCCAGCAGCCAAGTACGCCGGGGGAATAATTCACCCCTCCACTTT; CDR3 protein: CASSQVRRGNNSPLHF
CDR3 length: 16; clone size: -; D gene: TRBD1; V gene: TRBV18; J gene: TRBJ1-5; CDR3 DNA: TGTGCCAGCTCACCACCTCCGGACAGGGGATATCAGCCCCAGCATTTT; CDR3 protein: CASSPPPDRGYQPQHF
CDR3 length: 17; clone size: once; D gene: TRBD1; V gene: TRBV7-9; J gene: TRBJ2-7; CDR3 DNA: TGTGCCAGCAGTCGACCGCCGGGACAGCAATTCTCCTACGAGCAGTACTTC; CDR3 protein: CASSRPPGQQFSYEQYF
CDR3 length: 14; clone size: -; D gene: -; V gene: TRBV7-8; J gene: TRBJ2-7; CDR3 DNA: TGTGCCAGCAGCTCCAGGACAGAAGCGTACGAGCAGTACTTC; CDR3 protein: CASSSRTEAYEQYF
CDR3 length: 16; clone size: -; D gene: -; V gene: TRBV10-1; J gene: TRBJ2-5; CDR3 DNA: TGCGCCAGCAGTGATTATTACCAAACAGGGCGAGAGACCCAGTACTTC; CDR3 protein: CASSDYYQTGRETQYF
CDR3 length: 18; clone size: once; D gene: TRBD2; V gene: TRBV24-1; J gene: TRBJ2-5; CDR3 DNA: TGTGCCACCAGTTCATCCCCCCCCACTAGCGGGTTACGAGAGACCCAGTACTTC; CDR3 protein: CATSSSPPTSGLRETQYF
CDR3 length: 12; clone size: -; D gene: -; V gene: TRBV19; J gene: TRBJ2-2; CDR3 DNA: TGTGCCAGTAGTATCTACAGCGGGGAGCTGTTTTTT; CDR3 protein: CASSIYSGELFF
CDR3 length: 14; clone size: -; D gene: -; V gene: TRBV11-3; J gene: TRBJ2-3; CDR3 DNA: TGTGCCAGCAGCTTAGGCCGACTGGCAGATACGCAGTATTTT; CDR3 protein: CASSLGRLADTQYF
CDR3 length: 15; clone size: -; D gene: TRBD1; V gene: TRBV27; J gene: TRBJ2-4; CDR3 DNA: TGTGCCAGCAGGAGGGGGCGCGATCCCAAAAACATTCAGTACTTC; CDR3 protein: CASRRGRDPKNIQYF
CDR3 length: 16; clone size: -; D gene: -; V gene: TRBV5-1; J gene: TRBJ2-4; CDR3 DNA: TGCGCCAGCAGGGAGGCAGATGGTCTAGCCAAAAACATTCAGTACTTC; CDR3 protein: CASREADGLAKNIQYF
CDR3 length: 17; clone size: -; D gene: -; V gene: TRBV5-1; J gene: TRBJ2-2; CDR3 DNA: TGCGCCAGCAGCTTGGATCCTCCGGACTCACACACCGGGGAGCTGTTTTTT; CDR3 protein: CASSLDPPDSHTGELFF
CDR3 length: 12; clone size: -; D gene: -; V gene: TRBV19; J gene: TRBJ1-2; CDR3 DNA: TGTGCCACCCGGAGCGAATACTATGGCTACACCTTC; CDR3 protein: CATRSEYYGYTF